These 30 T cell receptor beta chains share one sample of origin, sequenced in a study of regulatory T cells in long-lasting Graves disease. The time point is: newly diagnosed GD, antithyroid drugs for less than 3 months. PBMCs were the source of the RNA used for TCR sequencing. CDR3-region Arm-PCR and iRepertoire HTBI primers produced the TCR beta libraries. TCRdb re-analysed the multiplex PCR reads in MiXCR, keeping a single row per CDR3 protein. The repertoire has 400,000 to 500,000 distinct CDR3 sequences, about 15% of them found once; the top ten carry under 20%. These data also formed part of another study, on T cells in Graves' hyperthyroidism and ophthalmopathy.

This sample comprised peripheral blood mononuclear cells (PBMCs), obtained at new diagnosis, from a patient treated with antithyroid drugs. Receptors originate from a woman aged 50 to 60 with Graves disease.

V gene TRBV18 combines with J gene TRBJ2-1, with 8 bases matching TRBD2. The CDR3 runs to 15 residues. The germline V gene has CDR1 KGHSH and CDR2 LQKENI. V was clipped by 3 bases and J by 8 bases; unmatched bases: 9. The CDR3 DNA reads as TGTGCCAGCTCACCCGGACTAGCCGGAGCCGATGAGCAGTTCTTC. Encoded protein: CASSPGLAGADEQFF.

This chain joins TRBV2 and TRBJ1-5, with D unclear. V lost 3 bases and J 3 bases, leaving 9 bases between the germline ends. The CDR3 has 14 amino acids. Germline V gives CDR1 SNHLY, CDR2 FYNNEI. The CDR3: CASSDGRNNQPQHF. CDR3 nucleotide sequence: TGTGCCAGCAGTGATGGGCGGAACAATCAGCCCCAGCATTTT. Full variable domain (remainder filled in from reference TRBV2 and TRBJ1-5): EPEVTQTPSHQVTQMGQEVILRCVPISNHLYFYWYRQILGQKVEFLVSFYNNEISEKSEIFDDQFSVERPDGSNFTLKIRSTKLEDSAMYFCASSDGRNNQPQHFGDGTRLSIL.

The table lists this clonotype with many counts. V is TRBV5-1 and J is TRBJ2-1; D might be TRBD2 (5 bases). CDR3 length: 16 residues. Germline CDR1 is SGHRS and CDR2 is YFSETQ. V was trimmed by 4 bases and J by 0 bases, leaving 14 bases between them. The CDR3 DNA reads as TGCGCCAGCAGCGAGGGTCGCGGTAGCTCCTACAATGAGCAGTTCTTC. Amino acids: CASSEGRGSSYNEQFF. The variable domain in full, with the rest retrieved from reference TRBV5-1 and TRBJ2-1, is KAGVTQTPRYLIKTRGQQVTLSCSPISGHRSVSWYQQTPGQGLQFLFEYFSETQRNKGNFPGRFSGRQFSNSRSEMNVSTLELGDSALYLCASSEGRGSSYNEQFFGPGTRLTVL.

The chain employs TRBV29-1 and TRBJ2-2; D not resolved. The germline CDR1 and CDR2 sequences are SQVTM and ANQGSEA. The CDR3 is made up of 12 amino acids. V dropped 0 bases and J dropped 4 bases, with 3 bases sitting between them. The CDR3 is CSVEESTGELFF. CDR3 in DNA: TGCAGCGTTGAAGAGAGCACCGGGGAGCTGTTTTTT.

Ten or more counts support this clonotype. The genes are TRBV6-5 and TRBJ2-7; 12 bases are shared with TRBD2. The CDR3 is 17 amino acids. Germline-derived CDR1 and CDR2 are MNHEY and SVGAGI. Trimming took 4 bases from V and 9 from J; bases not matched to a gene: 16. The CDR3 loop reads CASSFLQTSGRFGGQYF. For the CDR3, the DNA is TGTGCCAGCAGTTTCCTGCAGACTAGCGGGAGATTTGGTGGGCAGTACTTC.

This clonotype has at least ten counts. This rearrangement joins TRBV18 to TRBJ1-1; D unresolved. Trimming removed 2 bases from V and 3 bases from J, with 10 bases in between. Germline V gives CDR1 KGHSH, CDR2 LQKENI. The CDR3 totals 14 residues. The CDR3 region has the DNA TGTGCCAGCTCACCAGGGGTCGGTGACACTGAAGCTTTCTTT. Its translation: CASSPGVGDTEAFF.

A few counts support this clonotype. Since a much larger clone is just one base distant, this may be a read error. The genes are TRBV5-1 and TRBJ2-7; tentative D call: TRBD2 (6 bases). Germline V gives CDR1 SGHRS, CDR2 YFSETQ. The CDR3 length is 13 residues. Written as DNA, the CDR3 is TGCGCCAGCAGCTTGGGACTAGATTACGGGCAGTACTTC. It encodes CASSLGLDYGQYF.

The rearrangement links TRBV6-5 to TRBJ2-1; 13 bases are shared with TRBD2. The germline V gene has CDR1 MNHEY and CDR2 SVGAGI. Trimming cost V 2 bases and J 2 bases; bases outside gene matches: 6. This CDR3 has 18 amino acids. CDR3 sequence reads: CASSYPQGLAGTYNEQFF. CDR3 sequence (DNA): TGTGCCAGCAGTTACCCCCAGGGACTAGCGGGAACCTACAATGAGCAGTTCTTC.

This clonotype has more than one count but fewer than ten. CDR3 nucleotides: TGTGCCAGTAGTATCATCATACCGACGACAGGGATGGACACTGAAGCTTTCTTT. Protein sequence: CASSIIIPTTGMDTEAFF. This chain connects TRBV19 to TRBJ1-1, with 7 bases identical to TRBD1. Germline CDR1 is LNHDA and CDR2 is SQIVND (reference sequence). The CDR3 is 18 amino acids. Trimming cost V 3 bases and J 3 bases; bases outside gene matches: 16.

The chain recombines TRBV10-2 with TRBJ2-6; D gene ambiguous. Trimming took 5 bases from V and 0 from J, leaving 8 bases between them. The V gene's germline CDR1 is WSHSY and CDR2 SAAADI. This CDR3 is 15 amino acids long. The CDR3: CASSRQSSGANVLTF. CDR3 coding DNA: TGCGCCAGCAGTCGACAATCCTCTGGGGCCAACGTCCTGACTTTC.

Ten or more counts support this clonotype. The J gene is TRBJ2-2, the V gene TRBV4-2; TRBD2 matches at 11 bases. This CDR3 has 16 amino acids. Trimming cost V 4 bases and J 4 bases; bases outside gene matches: 5. Germline CDR1 is LGHNA and CDR2 is YNFKEQ. CDR3 region: CASSPDSGRATGELFF. As DNA, the CDR3 is TGTGCCAGCAGCCCAGATAGCGGGAGGGCCACCGGGGAGCTGTTTTTT.

Ten or more counts support this clonotype. This sequence joins TRBV2 and TRBJ2-3; D is possibly TRBD2 (6 bases). The germline V gene encodes CDR1 SNHLY and CDR2 FYNNEI. The CDR3 sequence is 15 residues long. V was trimmed by 7 bases and J by 1 base, leaving 15 bases between them. The CDR3 nucleotides are TGTGCCAGCACCGGGGGTGAGAGGGGCACAGATACGCAGTATTTT. This encodes CASTGGERGTDTQYF.

This clonotype was detected only a few times. The J gene is TRBJ2-2, the V gene TRBV6-1; TRBD2 aligns across 7 bases. Germline CDR1 reads MNHNS; CDR2 reads SASEGT. V lost 7 bases and J lost 1; bases outside the gene matches: 9. CDR3 size: 16 residues. CDR3: CASTRGASGNTGELFF. CDR3 DNA: TGTGCCAGCACCCGAGGGGCTAGCGGGAACACCGGGGAGCTGTTTTTT.

The CDR3 region is CASSGGVAGVEETQYF. Here the CDR3 DNA reads TGTGCCAGCAGTGGAGGGGTGGCGGGAGTAGAGGAGACCCAGTACTTC. This chain links TRBV7-9 with TRBJ2-5; 7 nucleotides line up with TRBD2. The CDR3 spans 16 residues. After removal of 6 bases from V and 5 bases from J, the junction contained 15 bases not matched to a gene. CDR1 and CDR2 (germline): SEHNR, FQNEAQ (reference sequence). The full variable domain, in which reference TRBV7-9 and TRBJ2-5 provide the parts outside the CDR3, is DTGVSQNPRHKITKRGQNVTFRCDPISEHNRLYWYRQTLGQGPEFLTYFQNEAQLEKSRLLSDRFSAERPKGSFSTLEIQRTEQGDSAMYLCASSGGVAGVEETQYFGPGTRLLVL.

This clonotype was recorded many times. The DNA is left out, because the CDR3 cannot be placed on it with certainty; the CDR3 is given as TCRdb lists it. This chain joins TRBV9 and TRBJ2-7; the table's TRBD1 call for D was not verified on the DNA. The CDR3 spans 15 amino acids, including both terminal residues. The V gene's germline CDR1 is SGDLS and CDR2 YYNGEE. Here the CDR3 reads CASSGGFGEGYEQYF.

This clonotype was observed many times. The rearrangement uses TRBV12-3 or TRBV12-4 and TRBJ2-7; 8 bases agree with TRBD2. The CDR3 has 16 amino acids. Germline trimming cut 3 bases from V and 3 bases from J; bases unmatched to any gene: 10. The CDR3 nucleotides read TGTGCCAGCAGTTTGGGTCCGGGACTAGGGTACTACGAGCAGTACTTC. Translation gives CASSLGPGLGYYEQYF.

This clonotype came up many times. The genes are TRBV3-1 and TRBJ2-2; D ambiguous. The CDR3 has 13 amino acids. The V gene's germline CDR1 is LGHDT and CDR2 YNNKEL (reference sequence). V lost 1 base and J 6 bases, leaving 6 bases between the germline ends. CDR3 residues: CASSQVLAGELFF. CDR3 coding DNA: TGTGCCAGCAGCCAAGTTCTAGCCGGGGAGCTGTTTTTT.

This clonotype was seen only a few times. The chain employs TRBV24-1 and TRBJ2-5; TRBD2 aligns across 10 bases. CDR1 and CDR2 (germline): KGHDR, SFDVKD. The V gene end was trimmed by 4 bases and the J gene end by 5 bases; junction bases not matched to a gene: 9. There are 16 residues in the CDR3. CDR3 loop: CATSEYSGRAGETQYF. DNA of the CDR3: TGTGCCACCAGTGAATACAGCGGGAGGGCCGGCGAGACCCAGTACTTC.

CDR3 region: CASSYPRGAEAFF. The CDR3 DNA follows: TGTGCCAGCAGTTACCCACGGGGGGCTGAAGCTTTCTTT. This sequence joins TRBV6-5 and TRBJ1-1; perhaps TRBD1 as D (5 bases). The CDR3 extends over 13 amino acids. CDR1 MNHEY and CDR2 SVGAGI come from the germline V gene. V was pared by 2 bases and J by 6 bases, with 10 bases between.

This clonotype came up a few times. The chain combines TRBV10-1 with TRBJ1-1; 8 bases fit TRBD1. The CDR3 is 13 amino acids. From germline, CDR1 is WNHNN and CDR2 SYGVQD (reference sequence). Trimming removed 0 bases from V and 11 bases from J; junction bases left unmatched: 5. This CDR3 is CASSESTGDRAFF. The CDR3 nucleotides are TGCGCCAGCAGTGAGTCGACAGGGGATCGGGCTTTCTTT.

The gene calls are TRBV3-1 and TRBJ2-7; maybe TRBD1 (6 bases). The length of the CDR3 is 14 residues. Germline V gene data show CDR1 as LGHDT and CDR2 as YNNKEL (reference sequence). V dropped 1 base and J dropped 3 bases, with 10 bases sitting between them. CDR3 region: CASSQGQAIYEQYF. CDR3 bases: TGTGCCAGCAGCCAAGGACAGGCCATCTACGAGCAGTACTTC.

This clonotype was detected a few times. V is TRBV27 and J is TRBJ2-2; the D gene could be TRBD1 or TRBD2 (5 bases each). The CDR3 has 14 amino acids. CDR1 is MNHEY and CDR2 is SMNVEV in the germline V gene (reference sequence). V was clipped by 6 bases and J by 4 bases, with 12 bases between them. The CDR3 region is CASRPGRTTGELFF. DNA of the CDR3: TGTGCCAGCAGGCCGGGACGCACCACCGGGGAGCTGTTTTTT.

Turning to this clonotype: A single base separates this from a much larger clone, so it may be a read error. The J gene is TRBJ1-1, the V gene TRBV30; 8 bases agree with TRBD1. The CDR3 covers 14 residues. From germline, CDR1 is GTSNPN and CDR2 SVGIG (reference sequence). V was clipped by 4 bases and J by 11 bases; unmatched bases: 15. The CDR3 is CAWIPGQVGVDAFF. The CDR3 DNA is TGTGCCTGGATACCGGGACAGGTGGGAGTAGACGCTTTCTTT.

This clonotype has a handful of counts. This rearrangement joins TRBV5-1 to TRBJ1-1; D uncertain. The germline V gene has CDR1 SGHRS and CDR2 YFSETQ. The length of the CDR3 is 14 residues. V dropped 1 base and J dropped 1 base, with 8 bases sitting between them. CDR3 bases: TGCGCCAGCAGCTTGTTATCCTCGAACACTGAAGCTTTCTTT. It yields the protein CASSLLSSNTEAFF.

J is TRBJ1-1 and V is TRBV18; D gene uncertain. CDR1 is KGHSH, CDR2 LQKENI, per germline. The CDR3 is 18 amino acids. V lost 1 base, J lost 0 bases, and 18 bases lay in between. CDR3 in amino acids: CASSPQPLGRVMNTEAFF. In nucleotides, the CDR3 is TGTGCCAGCTCACCACAACCCCTTGGGCGGGTCATGAACACTGAAGCTTTCTTT.

The chain carries TRBV7-9 and TRBJ2-7; D may match TRBD1 or TRBD2 (5 bases each). Germline loops: CDR1 SEHNR, CDR2 FQNEAQ (reference sequence). V lost 5 bases and J 5 bases, leaving 16 bases between the germline ends. The CDR3 is made up of 14 amino acids. The CDR3 DNA is TGTGCCAGCAGCGCCTCGGGAAGGGGCAACGAGCAGTACTTC. It specifies CASSASGRGNEQYF.

The rearrangement links TRBV12-5 to TRBJ2-3; 10 bases fit TRBD2. The V and J ends lost 10 bases and 3 bases, in that order; junction bases with no gene match: 13. Germline-derived CDR1 and CDR2 are LGHNT and FRNRAP. The CDR3 has 16 amino acids. This chain's CDR3 is CATSLGLADETDTQYF. The DNA for the CDR3 is TGTGCTACCTCCCTTGGACTAGCGGACGAAACAGATACGCAGTATTTT.

This clonotype has only a few counts. The V and J genes are TRBV15 and TRBJ1-1, with D unclear. Germline CDR1 and CDR2: LNHNV and YYDKDF (reference sequence). The CDR3 length is 16 residues. V lost 0 bases to trimming and J lost 8 bases, with 19 bases between them. DNA for the CDR3: TGTGCCACCAGCAGAGATCGTAGTATAGTAACGAAGGAAGCTTTCTTT. As protein: CATSRDRSIVTKEAFF. The full variable domain, its missing parts supplied by reference TRBV15 and TRBJ1-1, is DAMVIQNPRYQVTQFGKPVTLSCSQTLNHNVMYWYQQKSSQAPKLLFHYYDKDFNNEADTPDNFQSRRPNTSFCFLDIRSPGLGDTAMYLCATSRDRSIVTKEAFFGQGTRLTVV.

The chain recombines TRBV4-1 with TRBJ2-5; TRBD2 matches 12 bases. The CDR3 consists of 17 residues. Germline-derived CDR1 and CDR2 are MGHRA and YSYEKL. V lost 1 base, J lost 2 bases, and 5 bases stayed unmatched. CDR3 residues: CASSQGLAGVWQETQYF. CDR3 sequence (DNA): TGCGCCAGCAGCCAAGGACTAGCGGGAGTCTGGCAAGAGACCCAGTACTTC.

V is TRBV5-4 and J is TRBJ2-2, with TRBD2 matching over 7 bases. The CDR3 has 16 residues. The V gene end was trimmed by 4 bases and the J gene end by 4 bases; junction bases not matched to a gene: 10. Germline CDR1 and CDR2: SGHNT and YYREEE (reference sequence). The DNA for the CDR3 is TGTGCCAGCAGCAAAGGACGGGAGGCGGGCACCGGGGAGCTGTTTTTT. Residues: CASSKGREAGTGELFF.